The 3 T cell receptor beta chains in this list originate from one sample, sequenced in a study of pediatric ulcerative colitis. Rectal tissue came from one to two pinch biopsies taken at colonoscopy. Libraries were prepared by immunoSEQ multiplex PCR; TCRdb keeps only in-frame clonotypes and omits some of them. This sample has tens of thousands of clones, with roughly four fifths found just once. Sequenced: gut tissue. The receptors were gathered from a boy aged 5-17 years with severe ulcerative colitis.

Written as DNA, the CDR3 is TGTGCCAGCAGTTACTGGGCGCGGGGAGACCAAGAGACCCAGTACTTC. As protein: CASSYWARGDQETQYF. The J gene is TRBJ2-5, the V gene TRBV6-5; D is possibly TRBD2 (6 bases). V gave up 1 base and J gave up 0 bases, with 12 bases separating them. The germline V gene encodes CDR1 MNHEY and CDR2 SVGAGI. The CDR3 is 16 amino acids.

J is TRBJ2-2 and V is TRBV11-2; the D is unclear. Trimming shortened V by 1 base and J by 1 base, and 7 bases separated the two germline ends. CDR1 SGHAT and CDR2 FQNNGV come from the germline V gene. CDR3 length: 15 amino acids. The CDR3: CASSLVLGNTGELFF. The CDR3 DNA is TGTGCCAGCAGCTTAGTCCTAGGGAACACCGGGGAGCTGTTTTTT.

DNA for the CDR3: TGTGCCAGCGGAGAGCAGGGATTTCTGGATGAGACCCAGTACTTC. Translating it yields CASGEQGFLDETQYF. The chain recombines TRBV6-1 with TRBJ2-5; perhaps TRBD1 as D (5 bases). V was cut by 8 bases and J by 5 bases, with 21 bases left in between. This CDR3 has 15 residues. Germline CDR1 is MNHNS and CDR2 is SASEGT.